Below are 4 T cell receptor beta chains sequenced from a single sample in a study of T cell responses to AZD1222 COVID-19 vaccine. The table came from immunoSEQ multiplex PCR; TCRdb's copy has only in-frame clones and leaves some out. The table shows some 190,000 clones, with about 90% occurring only once. The specimen was peripheral blood, collected on day 0 of AZD1222 vaccination. The receptors stem from an adult in good health.

The rearrangement links TRBV19 to TRBJ2-2, with D perhaps matching TRBD2 (5 bases). Germline V lookup: CDR1 LNHDA, CDR2 SQIVND (reference sequence). The CDR3 runs to 17 residues. Trimming removed 7 bases at V and 5 bases at J, with 23 bases between. The CDR3 DNA sequence: TGTGCCAGTACCTCATTCGTAGCCCAGAGGGCAACCGGGGAGCTGTTTTTT. It codes for CASTSFVAQRATGELFF.

The chain combines TRBV9 with TRBJ2-3, with TRBD1 matching 8 bases. CDR3 length: 15 residues. Looked up from germline, CDR1 is SGDLS and CDR2 is YYNGEE. V shed 3 bases and J 1 base; nucleotides not matched to a gene: 4. CDR3 sequence: CASSAKTGGTDTQYF. The CDR3 nucleotides are TGTGCCAGCAGCGCCAAGACAGGGGGCACAGATACGCAGTATTTT.

The gene calls are TRBV7-9 and TRBJ2-7; tentative D call: TRBD1 (6 bases). Trimming pared 5 bases from V and 3 bases from J, leaving 17 bases between. Germline V gene lookup returns CDR1 SEHNR and CDR2 FQNEAQ (reference sequence). The CDR3 spans 15 residues. The CDR3 DNA is TGTGCCAGCAGCGTGGACAGCATAATGAACTACGAGCAGTACTTC. Translated: CASSVDSIMNYEQYF.

This chain joins TRBV9 and TRBJ2-5; perhaps TRBD2 as D (7 bases). The V end lost 0 bases, the J end lost 5 bases, and 14 bases lay between the germline ends. Germline CDR1 reads SGDLS; CDR2 reads YYNGEE. The CDR3 is made up of 15 amino acids. The CDR3: CASSVAGGAWETQYF. CDR3 nucleotides: TGTGCCAGCAGCGTAGCGGGGGGCGCATGGGAGACCCAGTACTTC.